This TCR beta chain emerged from a study of T cell repertoires in cytomegalovirus infection. Turning to the study itself: Indications came from public TCR beta signatures; they pointed to CMV infection and to a matching HLA type.

TCRdb itself ran the reads through MiXCR, one entry per CDR3 protein. The table shows more than 400,000 distinct CDR3 sequences, with about a quarter occurring only once. Study results and limitations: In two of eight donors, the top clonotype was HLA-C-restricted CMV-specific. Of the TCR beta families, the public ones yielded a cumulative frequency that identified carriers of CMV plus the relevant HLA.

Notes on this clonotype: The antigen is unknown.

The length of the CDR3 is 14 residues. The V segment lost 6 bases and the J segment 8 bases; nucleotides outside the gene matches: 12. Germline-derived CDR1 and CDR2 are DFQATT and SNEGSKA (reference sequence). Source material: PBMCs. The V and J genes are TRBV20-1 and TRBJ1-2; 10 nucleotides align to TRBD1. The sequence was obtained from a human donor in good health (CMV status not recorded). Some clones in this sample may be carry-over from other donors' samples. The CDR3 is CSAPGQGSLGGYTF. The CDR3 DNA reads as TGCAGTGCGCCGGGACAGGGGAGCTTAGGGGGCTACACCTTC.